The source of this T cell receptor (beta chain) is a study of T-cell reconstitution after alpha-beta-depleted transplantation in children. Unique molecular identifiers were incorporated when the TCRbeta library was constructed. One entry per CDR3 protein, called by TCRdb with MiXCR from the PCR reads. The sample lists 490,000 or so distinct CDR3 sequences, approximately 10% seen once, with 2% to 2.5% in the top ten. On this clonotype: Its antigen is unknown.

The CDR3 has 14 amino acids. J lost 5 bases, V lost 7 bases, and 7 bases had no gene match. Points from the study as a whole: High day-60 TCRbeta diversity in some patients came from surviving recipient T cells and thymic progenitors. The main origin of T-cell counts and diversity one year after transplant was newly produced T cells. About two months after transplant, alpha-beta T cells reportedly came from several hundred expanded graft clones.

The sample was PBMCs, taken before TCRalphabeta/CD19-depleted stem cell transplant. The V and J genes are TRBV12-3 or TRBV12-4 and TRBJ2-5; TRBD1 aligns across 10 bases. The sequence was collected from a child aged 2 to 10 with inherited bone marrow failure, due to receive a stem cell transplant. This CDR3 reads CASTLTGGYETQYF. The CDR3 DNA reads as TGTGCCAGCACTTTGACAGGGGGCTATGAGACCCAGTACTTC.